Listed here are 2 T cell receptor beta chains from one sample, sequenced in a study of blood T cell repertoires in COVID-19. The assay was immunoSEQ multiplex PCR, and TCRdb's table has in-frame clones only and misses some. Among some 120,000 clones, about 81% were seen once, and the ten largest hold about 18%. Sequencing was carried out using peripheral blood. These receptors all stem from a young man with COVID-19, enrolled during active disease.

This clone was counted only a few times. The J gene is TRBJ1-5, the V gene TRBV6-5; the D gene is possibly TRBD1 (5 bases). The CDR3 runs 15 residues. The germline V gene has CDR1 MNHEY and CDR2 SVGAGI. Trimming removed 6 bases at V and 0 bases at J, with 12 bases between. In DNA, the CDR3 is TGTGCCAGCAGAACCAGGGAATATAGCAATCAGCCCCAGCATTTT. Protein product: CASRTREYSNQPQHF.

The chain uses TRBV5-1 and TRBJ1-1; 9 nucleotides agree with TRBD1. Germline V gives CDR1 SGHRS, CDR2 YFSETQ. V lost 3 bases, J lost 11 bases, and 2 bases stayed unmatched. The CDR3 has 11 amino acids. The DNA for the CDR3 is TGCGCCAGCAGCTCAGACAGGGGGGCTTTCTTT. This sequence encodes CASSSDRGAFF.